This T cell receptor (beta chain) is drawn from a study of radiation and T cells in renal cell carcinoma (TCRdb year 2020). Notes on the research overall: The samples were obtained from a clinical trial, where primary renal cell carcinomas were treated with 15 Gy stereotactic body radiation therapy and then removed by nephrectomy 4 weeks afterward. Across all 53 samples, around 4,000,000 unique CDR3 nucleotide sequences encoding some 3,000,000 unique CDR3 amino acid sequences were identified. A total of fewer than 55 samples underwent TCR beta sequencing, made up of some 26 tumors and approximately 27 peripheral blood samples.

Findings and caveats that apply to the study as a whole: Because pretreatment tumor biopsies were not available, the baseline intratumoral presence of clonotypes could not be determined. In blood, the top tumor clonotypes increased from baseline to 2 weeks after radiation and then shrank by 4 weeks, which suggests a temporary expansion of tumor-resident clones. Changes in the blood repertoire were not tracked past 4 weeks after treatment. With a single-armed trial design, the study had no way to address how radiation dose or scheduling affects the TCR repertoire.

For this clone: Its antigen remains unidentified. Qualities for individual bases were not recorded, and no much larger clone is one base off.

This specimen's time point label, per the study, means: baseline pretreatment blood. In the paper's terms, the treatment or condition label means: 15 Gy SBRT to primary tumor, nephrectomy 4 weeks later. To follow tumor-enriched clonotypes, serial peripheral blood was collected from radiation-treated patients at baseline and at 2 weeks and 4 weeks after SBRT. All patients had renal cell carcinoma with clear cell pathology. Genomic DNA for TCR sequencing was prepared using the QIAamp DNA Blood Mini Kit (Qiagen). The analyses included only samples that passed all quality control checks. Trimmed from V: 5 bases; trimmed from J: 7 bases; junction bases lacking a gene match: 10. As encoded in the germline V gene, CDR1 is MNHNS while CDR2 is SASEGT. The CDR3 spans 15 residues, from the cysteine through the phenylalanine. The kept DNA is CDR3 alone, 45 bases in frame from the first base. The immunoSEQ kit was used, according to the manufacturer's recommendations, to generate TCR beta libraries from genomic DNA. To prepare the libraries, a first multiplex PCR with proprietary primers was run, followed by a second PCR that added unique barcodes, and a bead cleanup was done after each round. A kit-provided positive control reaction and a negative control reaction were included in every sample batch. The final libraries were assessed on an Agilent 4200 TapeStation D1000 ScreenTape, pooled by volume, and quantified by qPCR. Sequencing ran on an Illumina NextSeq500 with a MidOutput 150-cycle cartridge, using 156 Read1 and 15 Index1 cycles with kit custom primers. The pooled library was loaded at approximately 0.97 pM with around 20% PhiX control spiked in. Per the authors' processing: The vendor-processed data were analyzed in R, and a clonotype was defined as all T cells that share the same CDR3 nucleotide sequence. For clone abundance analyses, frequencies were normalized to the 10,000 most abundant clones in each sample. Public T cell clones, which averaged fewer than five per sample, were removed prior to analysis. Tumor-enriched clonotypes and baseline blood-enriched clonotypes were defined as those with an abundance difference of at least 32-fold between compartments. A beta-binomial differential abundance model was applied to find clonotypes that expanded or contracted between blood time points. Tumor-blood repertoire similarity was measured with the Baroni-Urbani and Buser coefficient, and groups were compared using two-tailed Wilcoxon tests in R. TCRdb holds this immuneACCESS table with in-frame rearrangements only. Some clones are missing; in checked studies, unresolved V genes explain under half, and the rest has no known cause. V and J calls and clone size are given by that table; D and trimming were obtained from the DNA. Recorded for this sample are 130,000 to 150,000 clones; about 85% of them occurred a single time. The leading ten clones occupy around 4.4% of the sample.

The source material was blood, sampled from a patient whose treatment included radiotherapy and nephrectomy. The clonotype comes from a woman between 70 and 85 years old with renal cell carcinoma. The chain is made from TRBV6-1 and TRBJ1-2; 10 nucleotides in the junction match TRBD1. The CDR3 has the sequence CASSLRQGAQGGYTF. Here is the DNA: TGTGCCAGCAGTTTGAGACAGGGGGCGCAAGGTGGCTACACCTTC.